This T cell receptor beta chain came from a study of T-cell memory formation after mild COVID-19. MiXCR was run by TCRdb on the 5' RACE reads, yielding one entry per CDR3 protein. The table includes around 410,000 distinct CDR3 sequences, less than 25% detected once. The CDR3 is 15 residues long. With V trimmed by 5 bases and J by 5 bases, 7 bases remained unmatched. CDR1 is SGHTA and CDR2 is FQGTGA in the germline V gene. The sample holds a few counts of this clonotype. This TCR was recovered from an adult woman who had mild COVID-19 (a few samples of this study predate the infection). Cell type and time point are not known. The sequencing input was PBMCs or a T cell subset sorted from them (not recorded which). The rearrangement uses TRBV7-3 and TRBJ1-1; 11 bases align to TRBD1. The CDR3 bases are TGTGCCAGCAGCAAGGACAGGGGGCTGGGGACTGAAGCTTTCTTT. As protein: CASSKDRGLGTEAFF.